This TCR beta chain was recorded in a study of T cells after yellow fever vaccination. In germline, CDR1 is MNHEY, CDR2 SVGAGI. The ends lost 0 bases at V and 5 bases at J; junction bases unmatched: 4. The CDR3 is 15 residues long. TCRdb passed the 5' RACE reads through MiXCR, listing each CDR3 protein once. The table records approximately 300,000 distinct CDR3 sequences, 6.8% of them present only once. The specimen was PBMCs, collected approximately 40 days after the first yellow fever vaccination. This clonotype was obtained from a man aged 18 to 30 who received the YFV17D yellow fever vaccine. The V gene is TRBV6-5, the J gene TRBJ1-5, with TRBD1 identical over 7 bases. This chain's CDR3 is CASSYSQGKDQPQHF. The CDR3 bases are TGTGCCAGCAGTTACTCACAGGGGAAGGATCAGCCCCAGCATTTT.